One sample yielded the 6 T cell receptor beta chains listed below, sequenced in a study of CD8 T cells in ankylosing spondylitis. TCRdb re-called the 5' RACE reads with MiXCR, one entry per CDR3 protein. The sample gives some 130,000 distinct CDR3 sequences, 6% to 8.5% of which show up once; around 12% is in the top ten. The sample comprised blood, either unsorted or a sorted T cell fraction (not recorded which). The receptors come from a female donor with ankylosing spondylitis or in good health (not recorded which).

This clonotype was detected many times. The DNA for the CDR3 is TGCAGTGCTTCTAACGGAGTGAACACTGAAGCTTTCTTT. As protein: CSASNGVNTEAFF. V is TRBV20-1 and J is TRBJ1-1; D gene uncertain. This CDR3 is built from 13 residues. V dropped 5 bases and J dropped 0 bases, with 10 bases sitting between them. The V gene's germline CDR1 is DFQATT and CDR2 SNEGSKA (reference sequence).

This clonotype was picked up many times. The V and J genes are TRBV7-9 and TRBJ2-7; D possibly corresponds to TRBD1 (5 bases). Germline V gives CDR1 SEHNR, CDR2 FQNEAQ (reference sequence). The CDR3 contains 14 residues. The V end was cut by 2 bases, the J end by 4 bases, with 12 bases between. As DNA, the CDR3 is TGTGCCAGCAGCTTACAAAGCCGACAGTACGAGCAGTACTTC. This gives the protein CASSLQSRQYEQYF.

This clonotype was recorded at least ten times. This chain connects TRBV24-1 to TRBJ1-2; 9 nucleotides match TRBD1. Germline CDR1 and CDR2: KGHDR and SFDVKD. J gave up 6 bases and V 4 bases, and 8 bases lay outside the gene matches. This CDR3 region has 15 residues. Here the CDR3 reads CATSDPPGTGNGYTF. As DNA, the CDR3 is TGTGCCACCAGTGACCCCCCTGGGACAGGGAATGGCTACACCTTC.

To note about this clonotype: Being one base from a much bigger clone, this may be a read error. The chain carries TRBV12-3 or TRBV12-4 and TRBJ2-3; TRBD2 matches at 10 bases. This CDR3 is 18 amino acids long. This CDR3 is CACSLRSGGLLGTDTQYF. CDR3 bases: TGTGCCTGCAGTTTGCGTAGCGGGGGGCTTCTGGGCACAGATACGCAGTATTTT.

This clonotype was found many times. The chain employs TRBV5-5 and TRBJ2-3; D ambiguous. The CDR3 totals 11 residues. CDR1 SGHKS and CDR2 YYEKEE come from the germline V gene (reference sequence). V was trimmed by 4 bases and J by 13 bases, leaving 13 bases between them. DNA of the CDR3: TGTGCCAGCAGCGTCGGAGCCCTGGAGTATTTT. Translated, it gives CASSVGALEYF.

The chain couples TRBV5-1 to TRBJ2-3; 11 nucleotides match TRBD2. V gave up 4 bases and J gave up 5 bases; unmatched junction bases: 3. The length of the CDR3 is 14 residues. CDR1 and CDR2 (germline): SGHRS, YFSETQ. The CDR3 region is CASSGLAGGDTQYF. The CDR3 DNA reads as TGCGCCAGCAGCGGCCTAGCGGGGGGAGATACGCAGTATTTT.